This TCR beta chain was documented in a study of T-cell reconstitution after alpha-beta-depleted transplantation in children. Study-wide findings and caveats: The origin of alpha-beta T cells about two months after transplant was reportedly several hundred expanded graft clones. T-cell numbers and diversity one year post-transplant derived largely from freshly generated T cells.

In regard to this clonotype: Its antigen is unknown.

Researchers prepared the TCRbeta library using unique molecular identifiers, the study reports. TCRdb re-called the PCR reads through MiXCR, storing one row per CDR3 protein. Of about 500,000 distinct CDR3 sequences listed, roughly 11% are singletons. The origin of this receptor is a female patient under 10 years old who had a stem cell transplant for aplastic anemia, so the T cells may come from the graft donor. The sequenced sample was PBMCs, mostly from graft donor cells, obtained 180 days after TCRalphabeta/CD19-depleted stem cell transplant.

The CDR3 DNA sequence: TGTGCCAGCAGCTTAGTAGGGTACTTCGGCTACACCTTC. Its translation is CASSLVGYFGYTF. This chain links TRBV7-2 with TRBJ1-2; D ambiguous. Trimming shortened V by 1 base and J by 8 bases, and 11 bases separated the two germline ends. Germline V CDR1 and CDR2: SGHTA, FQGNSA. CDR3 length equals 13 residues.